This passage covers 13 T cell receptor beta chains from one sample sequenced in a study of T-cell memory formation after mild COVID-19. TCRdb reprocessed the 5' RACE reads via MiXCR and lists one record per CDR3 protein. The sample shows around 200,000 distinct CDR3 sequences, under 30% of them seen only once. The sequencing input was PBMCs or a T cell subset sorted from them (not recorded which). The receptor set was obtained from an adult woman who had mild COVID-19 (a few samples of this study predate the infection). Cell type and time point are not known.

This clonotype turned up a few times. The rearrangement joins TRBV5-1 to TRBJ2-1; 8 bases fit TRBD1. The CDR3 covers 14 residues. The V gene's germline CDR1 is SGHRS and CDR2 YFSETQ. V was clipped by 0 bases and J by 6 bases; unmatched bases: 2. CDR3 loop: CASSLGQGTNEQFF. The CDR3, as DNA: TGCGCCAGCAGCTTGGGACAGGGGACCAATGAGCAGTTCTTC.

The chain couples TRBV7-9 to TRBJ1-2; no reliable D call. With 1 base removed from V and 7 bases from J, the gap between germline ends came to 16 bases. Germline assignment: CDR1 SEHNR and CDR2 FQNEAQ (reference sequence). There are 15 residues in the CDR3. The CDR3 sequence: CASSLGFGEERGYTF. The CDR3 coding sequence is TGTGCCAGCAGCTTAGGTTTCGGAGAGGAGCGTGGCTACACCTTC.

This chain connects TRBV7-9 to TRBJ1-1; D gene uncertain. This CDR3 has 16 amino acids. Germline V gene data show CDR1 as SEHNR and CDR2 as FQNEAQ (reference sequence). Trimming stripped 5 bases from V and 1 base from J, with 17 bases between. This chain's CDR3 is CASSHHRLVGNTEAFF. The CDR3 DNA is TGTGCCAGCAGCCACCATAGACTAGTGGGGAACACTGAAGCTTTCTTT.

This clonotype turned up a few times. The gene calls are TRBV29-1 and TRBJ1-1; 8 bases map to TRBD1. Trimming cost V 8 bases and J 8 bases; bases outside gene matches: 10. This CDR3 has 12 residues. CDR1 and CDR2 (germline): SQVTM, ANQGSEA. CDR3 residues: CSYKDRGQEAFF. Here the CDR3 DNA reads TGCAGCTATAAAGACAGGGGCCAGGAAGCTTTCTTT.

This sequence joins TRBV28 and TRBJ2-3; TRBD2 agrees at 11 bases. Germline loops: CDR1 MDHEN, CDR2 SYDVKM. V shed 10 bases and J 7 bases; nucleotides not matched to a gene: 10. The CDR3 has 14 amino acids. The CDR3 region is CATDLAGGVNTQYF. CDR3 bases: TGTGCCACCGACCTAGCGGGAGGTGTGAATACGCAGTATTTT. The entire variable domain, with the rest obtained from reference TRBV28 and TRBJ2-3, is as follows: DVKVTQSSRYLVKRTGEKVFLECVQDMDHENMFWYRQDPGLGLRLIYFSYDVKMKEKGDIPEGYSVSREKKERFSLILESASTNQTSMYLCATDLAGGVNTQYFGPGTRLTVL.

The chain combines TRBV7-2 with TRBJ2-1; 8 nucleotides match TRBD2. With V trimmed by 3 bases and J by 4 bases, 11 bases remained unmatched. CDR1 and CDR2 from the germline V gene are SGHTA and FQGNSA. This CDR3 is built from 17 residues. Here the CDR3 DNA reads TGTGCCAGCAGCTTTCTCCCAGCGGGAGAGGTATACAATGAGCAGTTCTTC. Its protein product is CASSFLPAGEVYNEQFF. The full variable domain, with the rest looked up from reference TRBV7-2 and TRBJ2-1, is GAGVSQSPSNKVTEKGKDVELRCDPISGHTALYWYRQSLGQGLEFLIYFQGNSAPDKSGLPSDRFSAERTGGSVSTLTIQRTQQEDSAVYLCASSFLPAGEVYNEQFFGPGTRLTVL.

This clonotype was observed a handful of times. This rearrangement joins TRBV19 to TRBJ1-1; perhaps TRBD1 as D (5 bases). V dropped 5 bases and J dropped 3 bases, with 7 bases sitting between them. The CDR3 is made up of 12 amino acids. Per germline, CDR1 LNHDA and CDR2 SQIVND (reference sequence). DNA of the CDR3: TGTGCCAGTAGTGACAGCTACACTGAAGCTTTCTTT. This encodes CASSDSYTEAFF.

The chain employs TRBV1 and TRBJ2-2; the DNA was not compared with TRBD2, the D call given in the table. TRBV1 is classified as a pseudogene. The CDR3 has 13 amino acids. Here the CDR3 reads CTSSPLANGELFF. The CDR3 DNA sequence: TGCACCAGCAGTCCACTAGCAAACGGGGAGCTGTTTTTT.

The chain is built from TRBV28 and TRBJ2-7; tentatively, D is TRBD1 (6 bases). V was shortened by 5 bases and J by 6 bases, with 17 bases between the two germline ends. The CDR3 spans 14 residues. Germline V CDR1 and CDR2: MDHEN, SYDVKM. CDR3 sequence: CASSLGTPEAEQYF. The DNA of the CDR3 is TGTGCCAGCAGTCTTGGGACACCGGAAGCCGAGCAGTACTTC. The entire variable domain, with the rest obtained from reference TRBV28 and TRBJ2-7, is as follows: DVKVTQSSRYLVKRTGEKVFLECVQDMDHENMFWYRQDPGLGLRLIYFSYDVKMKEKGDIPEGYSVSREKKERFSLILESASTNQTSMYLCASSLGTPEAEQYFGPGTRLTVT.

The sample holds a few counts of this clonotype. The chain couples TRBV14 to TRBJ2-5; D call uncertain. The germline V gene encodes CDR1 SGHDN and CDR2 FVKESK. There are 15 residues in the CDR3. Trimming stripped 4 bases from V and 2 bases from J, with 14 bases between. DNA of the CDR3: TGTGCCAGCAGCCCTTATATGCAGATTCAAGAGACCCAGTACTTC. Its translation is CASSPYMQIQETQYF.

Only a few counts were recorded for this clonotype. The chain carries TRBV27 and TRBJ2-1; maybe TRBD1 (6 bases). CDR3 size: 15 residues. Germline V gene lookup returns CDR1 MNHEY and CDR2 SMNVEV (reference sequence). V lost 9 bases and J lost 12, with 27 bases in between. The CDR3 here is CASNVGGNHRSTQFF. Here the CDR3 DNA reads TGTGCCAGTAATGTAGGGGGTAACCACCGGTCCACGCAGTTCTTC.

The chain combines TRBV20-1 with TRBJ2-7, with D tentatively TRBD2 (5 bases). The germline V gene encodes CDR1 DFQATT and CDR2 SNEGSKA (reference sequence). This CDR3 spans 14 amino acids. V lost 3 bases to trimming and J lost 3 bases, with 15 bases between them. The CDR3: CSARAHGGGYEQYF. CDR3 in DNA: TGCAGTGCTAGGGCCCATGGCGGAGGCTACGAGCAGTACTTC.

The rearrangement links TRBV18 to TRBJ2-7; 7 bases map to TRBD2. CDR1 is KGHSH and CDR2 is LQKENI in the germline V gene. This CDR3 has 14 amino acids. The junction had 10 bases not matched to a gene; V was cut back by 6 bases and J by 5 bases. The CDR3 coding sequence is TGTGCCAGCTCCCGGACTAGAGGCGTGGACGAGCAGTACTTC. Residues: CASSRTRGVDEQYF. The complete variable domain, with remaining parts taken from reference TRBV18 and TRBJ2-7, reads NAGVMQNPRHLVRRRGQEARLRCSPMKGHSHVYWYRQLPEEGLKFMVYLQKENIIDESGMPKERFSAEFPKEGPSILRIQQVVRGDSAAYFCASSRTRGVDEQYFGPGTRLTVT.